This T cell receptor (beta chain) is from a study of identical twins. TCRdb analysed the 5' RACE reads with MiXCR anew, one entry per CDR3 protein. The sample consists of approximately 220,000 distinct CDR3 sequences, over 8% of them appearing once. Germline trimming cut 10 bases from V and 5 bases from J; bases unmatched to any gene: 11. CDR3 length: 15 residues. Germline-derived CDR1 and CDR2 are SNHLY and FYNNEI. This clonotype was sampled from a woman between 18 and 29 years old in good health. The chain employs TRBV2 and TRBJ2-2; TRBD2 agrees at 9 bases. Sequenced sample: memory (CD45RO+) T cells sorted from blood. CDR3 loop: CATQYSGSRTGELFF. In nucleotides, the CDR3 is TGTGCCACCCAATATAGCGGGAGTCGTACCGGGGAGCTGTTTTTT.